The clone carrying this T cell receptor beta chain has a count of ten or more. The source of the sample is a study of response to subunit inactivated influenza vaccine. TCRdb called the RT-PCR reads again in MiXCR, with one record for every CDR3 protein. The sample records about 540,000 distinct CDR3 sequences, approximately 14% being singletons. V was shortened by 7 bases and J by 4 bases, with 16 bases between the two germline ends. There are 14 residues in the CDR3. The sequencing here drew on PBMCs from blood, taken 12 days after vaccination. The chain links TRBV12-3 or TRBV12-4 to TRBJ2-5; D is unclear. This receptor was obtained from a man over 45 who received an inactivated influenza vaccine. This CDR3 reads CASMVEAISETQYF. As DNA, the CDR3 is TGTGCCAGCATGGTTGAGGCGATTTCAGAGACCCAGTACTTC.